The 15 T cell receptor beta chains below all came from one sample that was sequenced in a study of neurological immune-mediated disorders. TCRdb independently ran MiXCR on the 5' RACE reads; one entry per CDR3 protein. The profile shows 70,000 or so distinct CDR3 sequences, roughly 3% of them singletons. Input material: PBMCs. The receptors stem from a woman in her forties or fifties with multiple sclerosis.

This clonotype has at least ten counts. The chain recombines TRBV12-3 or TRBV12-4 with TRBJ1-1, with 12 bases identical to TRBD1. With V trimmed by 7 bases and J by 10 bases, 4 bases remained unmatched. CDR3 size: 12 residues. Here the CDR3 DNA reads TGTGCCAGCAAAAGGGACAGGGGGCGAGCTTTCTTT. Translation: CASKRDRGRAFF.

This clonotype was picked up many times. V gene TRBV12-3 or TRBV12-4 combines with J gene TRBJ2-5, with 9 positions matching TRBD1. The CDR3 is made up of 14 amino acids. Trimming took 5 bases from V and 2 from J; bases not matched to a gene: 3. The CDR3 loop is CASSTTGGQETQYF. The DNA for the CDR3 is TGTGCCAGCAGTACGACAGGGGGGCAAGAGACCCAGTACTTC.

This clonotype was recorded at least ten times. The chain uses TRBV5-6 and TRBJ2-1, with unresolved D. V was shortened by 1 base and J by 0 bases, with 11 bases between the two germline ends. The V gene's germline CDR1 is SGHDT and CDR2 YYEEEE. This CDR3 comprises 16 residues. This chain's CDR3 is CASSLYGPVSYNEQFF. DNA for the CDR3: TGTGCCAGCAGCTTGTACGGGCCGGTCTCCTACAATGAGCAGTTCTTC.

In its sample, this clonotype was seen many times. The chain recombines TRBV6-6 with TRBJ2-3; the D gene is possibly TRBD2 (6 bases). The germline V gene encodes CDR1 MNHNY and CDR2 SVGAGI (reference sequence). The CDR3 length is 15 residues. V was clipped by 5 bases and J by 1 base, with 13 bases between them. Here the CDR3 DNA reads TGTGCCAGCAGTATTACTCCGGGGGGCACAGATACGCAGTATTTT. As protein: CASSITPGGTDTQYF.

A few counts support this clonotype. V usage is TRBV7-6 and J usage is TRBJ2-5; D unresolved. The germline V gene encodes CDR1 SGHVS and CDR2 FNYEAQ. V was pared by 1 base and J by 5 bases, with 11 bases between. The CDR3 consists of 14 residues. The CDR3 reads CASSLGPATETQYF. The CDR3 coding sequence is TGTGCCAGCAGCTTAGGGCCAGCGACGGAGACCCAGTACTTC.

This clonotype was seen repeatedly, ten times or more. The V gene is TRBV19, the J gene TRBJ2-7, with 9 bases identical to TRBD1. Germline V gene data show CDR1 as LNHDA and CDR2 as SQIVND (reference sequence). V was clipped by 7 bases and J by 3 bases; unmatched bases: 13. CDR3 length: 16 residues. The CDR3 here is CASKGDRVRWHYEQYF. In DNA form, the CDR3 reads TGTGCCAGTAAAGGGGACAGGGTCAGATGGCACTACGAGCAGTACTTC.

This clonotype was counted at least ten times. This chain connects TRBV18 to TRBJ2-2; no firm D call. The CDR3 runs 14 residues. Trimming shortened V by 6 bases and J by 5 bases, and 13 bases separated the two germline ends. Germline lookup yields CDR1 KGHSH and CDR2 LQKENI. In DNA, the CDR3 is TGTGCCAGCTCCCCCGTACAGAGAACCGGGGAGCTGTTTTTT. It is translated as CASSPVQRTGELFF.

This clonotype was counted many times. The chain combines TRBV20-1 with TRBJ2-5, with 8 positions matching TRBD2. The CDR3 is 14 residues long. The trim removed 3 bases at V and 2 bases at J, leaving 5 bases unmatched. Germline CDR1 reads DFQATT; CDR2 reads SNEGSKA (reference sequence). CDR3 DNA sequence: TGCAGTGCTAGTAAGCGGGGGCTTCAAGAGACCCAGTACTTC. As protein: CSASKRGLQETQYF.

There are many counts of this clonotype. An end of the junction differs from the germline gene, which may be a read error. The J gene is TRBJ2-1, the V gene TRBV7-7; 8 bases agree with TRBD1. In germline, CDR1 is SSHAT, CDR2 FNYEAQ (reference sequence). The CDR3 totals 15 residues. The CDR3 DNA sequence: TGTGCTAGCAGCATCGGACAGGGCACCTACAATGAGCAGTTCTTC. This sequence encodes CASSIGQGTYNEQFF.

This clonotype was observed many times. CDR3 protein: CASSSPTSGRLSETQYF. The CDR3, as DNA: TGTGCCAGCAGTTCGCCGACTAGCGGGAGGTTGTCAGAGACCCAGTACTTC. The V and J genes are TRBV28 and TRBJ2-5; 13 nucleotides align to TRBD2. In germline, CDR1 is MDHEN, CDR2 SYDVKM. This CDR3 has 17 residues. The ends lost 4 bases at V and 4 bases at J; junction bases unmatched: 9.

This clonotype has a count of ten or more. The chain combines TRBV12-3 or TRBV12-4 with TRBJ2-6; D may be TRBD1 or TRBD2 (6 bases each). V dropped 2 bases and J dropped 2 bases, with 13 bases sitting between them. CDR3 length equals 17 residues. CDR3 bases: TGTGCCAGCAGTTTAAGTGGGGGGCCCCCTGGGGCCAACGTCCTGACTTTC. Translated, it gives CASSLSGGPPGANVLTF.

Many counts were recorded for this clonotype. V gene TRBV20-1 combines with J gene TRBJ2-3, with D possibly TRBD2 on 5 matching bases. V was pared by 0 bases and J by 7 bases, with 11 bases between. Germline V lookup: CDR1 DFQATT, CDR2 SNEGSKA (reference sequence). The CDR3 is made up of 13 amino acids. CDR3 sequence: CSARDGGRHTQYF. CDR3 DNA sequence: TGCAGTGCTAGAGATGGCGGGCGACATACGCAGTATTTT.

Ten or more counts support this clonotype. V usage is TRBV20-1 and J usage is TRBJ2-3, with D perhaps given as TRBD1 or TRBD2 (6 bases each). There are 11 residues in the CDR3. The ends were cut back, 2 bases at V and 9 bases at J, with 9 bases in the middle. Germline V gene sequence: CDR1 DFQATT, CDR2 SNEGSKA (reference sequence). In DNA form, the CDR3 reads TGCAGTGCTAGACCCGGGGGCACGCAGTATTTT. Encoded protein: CSARPGGTQYF.

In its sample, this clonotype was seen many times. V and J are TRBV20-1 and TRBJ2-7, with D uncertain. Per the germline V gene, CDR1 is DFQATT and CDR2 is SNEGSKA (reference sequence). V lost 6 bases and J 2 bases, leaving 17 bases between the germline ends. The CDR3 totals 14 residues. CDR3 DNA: TGCAGTGCGCTGGGTGACGGGCAAACCTACGAGCAGTACTTC. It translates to CSALGDGQTYEQYF.

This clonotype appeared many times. The CDR3 DNA is TGCAGTGCTCTTAGGGGTGAGACCCAGTACTTC. This codes for CSALRGETQYF. The gene calls are TRBV20-1 and TRBJ2-5; D may be TRBD1 (5 bases). From germline, CDR1 is DFQATT and CDR2 SNEGSKA (reference sequence). V lost 5 bases to trimming and J lost 5 bases, with 9 bases between them. The CDR3 has 11 amino acids.